Listed below are T cell receptor beta chains from one sample, sequenced in a study of T cell repertoires in aging, cancer and after chemotherapy. TCRdb ran MiXCR on the multiplex PCR reads and lists one entry per CDR3 protein. Of about 930 distinct CDR3 sequences in the sample, 20% to 30% were seen once. The sequencing sample was made of blood. These receptors originate from a human donor with a solid tumor. Each CDR3 is given with its conserved first and last residue. The D gene is left open where the match is weak. Size values are once, few and many counts, or a class for expanded clones, and some rows have none.

TRBV27	large	TRBJ2-1	TRBD2	CASSSGLAGYNEQFF	TGTGCCAGCAGTTCGGGACTAGCGGGGTACAATGAGCAGTTCTTC
TRBV29-1	large	TRBJ2-1	TRBD2	CSVRPGLAGYNEQFF	TGCAGCGTCAGACCGGGACTAGCGGGCTACAATGAGCAGTTCTTC
TRBV5-1	few	TRBJ1-3	NA	CASSFDTGQTSSGNTIYF	TGCGCCAGCAGCTTCGATACGGGGCAGACGAGCTCTGGAAACACCATATATTTT
TRBV6-5	large	TRBJ1-6	TRBD1	CASSPGQPYNSPLHF	TGTGCCAGCAGCCCGGGACAGCCGTATAATTCACCCCTCCACTTT
TRBV29-1	hyperexpanded	TRBJ2-1	TRBD2	CSAHGGAYNEQFF	TGCAGCGCTCACGGGGGGGCCTACAATGAGCAGTTCTTC
TRBV27	few	TRBJ2-1	NA	CASFRWGSYNEQFF	TGTGCCAGCTTCAGGTGGGGCTCCTACAATGAGCAGTTCTTC
TRBV19	NA	TRBJ1-1	TRBD1	CASMWDRGPHTEAFF	TGTGCCAGTATGTGGGACAGGGGGCCTCACACTGAAGCTTTCTTT
TRBV5-1	few	TRBJ1-2	TRBD1	CASSQHGTGDGYTF	TGCGCCAGCAGCCAGCACGGGACAGGCGATGGCTACACCTTC
TRBV7-6	NA	TRBJ2-3	TRBD2	CASSLGLAGGPGTDTQYF	TGTGCCAGCAGCTTAGGACTAGCGGGAGGGCCAGGGACAGATACGCAGTATTTT
TRBV20-1	few	TRBJ1-4	NA	CSAVESGKLFF	TGCAGTGCAGTAGAGAGCGGAAAACTGTTTTTT
TRBV10-2	few	TRBJ2-7	TRBD2	CASSRAGEAYEQYF	TGCGCCAGCAGCCGAGCGGGAGAAGCCTACGAGCAGTACTTC
TRBV7-9	NA	TRBJ2-5	TRBD2	CASSLGLVGETQYF	TGTGCCAGCAGCCTAGGACTAGTTGGGGAGACCCAGTACTTC
TRBV11-1	large	TRBJ2-7	NA	CASSLVGFEQYF	TGTGCCAGCAGCTTAGTCGGATTCGAGCAGTACTTC
TRBV5-1	few	TRBJ2-1	NA	CASSTALGNEQFF	TGCGCCAGCAGCACGGCCCTGGGCAATGAGCAGTTCTTC
TRBV10-3	few	TRBJ2-7	NA	CAITGTETYEQYF	TGTGCCATCACCGGGACTGAGACCTACGAGCAGTACTTC
TRBV7-2	NA	TRBJ1-4	NA	CASSCGRLLFF	TGTGCCAGCAGCTGCGGGAGGCTACTGTTTTTT
TRBV5-4	few	TRBJ2-7	TRBD1	CASSLRTGSYEQYF	TGTGCCAGCAGCTTGAGGACAGGCTCCTACGAGCAGTACTTC
TRBV27	large	TRBJ2-5	TRBD1	CASSASVPGQGYGETQYF	TGTGCCAGCAGCGCATCCGTCCCCGGACAGGGGTACGGCGAGACCCAGTACTTC
TRBV6-4	once	TRBJ2-7	TRBD1	CASSRRQGASASYEQYF	TGTGCCAGCAGCCGAAGACAGGGGGCCAGCGCCTCCTACGAGCAGTACTTC
TRBV29-1	medium-sized	TRBJ1-1	NA	CSALRLEFEAFF	TGCAGCGCCCTCCGGCTCGAGTTTGAAGCTTTCTTT
TRBV19	large	TRBJ1-5	TRBD1	CASRGTGDQPQHF	TGTGCCAGTAGAGGGACAGGGGATCAGCCCCAGCATTTT
TRBV20-1	few	TRBJ2-7	NA	CSAPGTFHYEQYF	TGCAGTGCTCCCGGGACATTTCATTACGAGCAGTACTTC
TRBV6-2/TRBV6-3	few	TRBJ1-2	NA	CASRTLAVDYGYTF	TGTGCCAGCAGGACTCTGGCAGTTGACTATGGCTACACCTTC
TRBV5-5	NA	TRBJ1-1	TRBD1	CASSSSFSRGRSTEAFF	TGTGCCAGCAGCTCCTCATTTAGCAGGGGGAGATCCACTGAAGCTTTCTTT
TRBV6-5	large	TRBJ1-2	NA	CASSYSFTGLRNYGYTF	TGTGCCAGCAGTTACTCCTTCACAGGTTTGAGAAACTATGGCTACACCTTC
TRBV7-6	NA	TRBJ2-7	NA	CASSLEGTDTYEKYF	TGTGCCAGCAGCTTAGAGGGGACTGACACCTACGAGAAGTACTTC
TRBV5-6	large	TRBJ2-2	TRBD1	CASSRTGVNTGELFF	TGTGCCAGCAGCAGGACAGGGGTTAACACCGGGGAGCTGTTTTTT
TRBV9	NA	TRBJ1-3	NA	CASSSQASGNTIYF	TGTGCCAGCAGCTCCCAGGCCTCTGGAAACACCATATATTTT
TRBV6-6	few	TRBJ2-3	TRBD2	CASRPPTSGRDTQYF	TGTGCCAGCAGACCTCCGACTAGCGGGAGGGATACGCAGTATTTT
TRBV5-6	NA	TRBJ2-3	NA	CASSLGGGPEQYF	TGTGCCAGCAGCTTGGGGGGGGGGCCGGAGCAGTATTTT
TRBV6-6	large	TRBJ1-2	TRBD1	CASRGTVNYGYTF	TGTGCCAGCAGGGGGACAGTTAACTATGGCTACACCTTC
TRBV5-1	few	TRBJ2-5	TRBD1	CASGRDSPSQETQYF	TGCGCCAGCGGCCGGGACAGCCCGTCGCAAGAGACCCAGTACTTC
TRBV12-3/TRBV12-4	few	TRBJ1-6	NA	CASRPPGEAVSPLHF	TGTGCCAGCAGACCCCCCGGAGAAGCGGTTTCACCCCTCCACTTT
TRBV5-5	NA	TRBJ2-7	TRBD1	CASSSGTGRYEQYF	TGTGCCAGCAGCTCCGGGACAGGGCGTTACGAGCAGTACTTC
TRBV5-6	large	TRBJ2-1	TRBD1	CASSLGTGIGNEQFF	TGTGCCAGCAGCTTGGGGACAGGGATCGGCAATGAGCAGTTCTTC
TRBV6-5	large	TRBJ1-3	NA	CASSKTPSSGNTIYF	TGTGCCAGCAGCAAGACCCCGAGCTCTGGAAACACCATATATTTT
TRBV19	large	TRBJ2-1	TRBD2	CASSPTSGSYNEQFF	TGTGCCAGTAGTCCAACTAGCGGGAGTTACAATGAGCAGTTCTTC
TRBV5-6	large	TRBJ2-7	NA	CASSLGGGLPYEQYF	TGTGCCAGCAGCTTGGGTGGGGGGCTTCCCTACGAGCAGTACTTC
TRBV20-1	few	TRBJ2-5	TRBD2	CSATLRTSGNRLQETQYF	TGCAGTGCTACCTTGCGGACTAGCGGGAATAGGTTACAAGAGACCCAGTACTTC
TRBV27	NA	TRBJ2-6	TRBD1	CASSPGPGQGAGANVLTF	TGTGCCAGCAGTCCCGGACCGGGACAGGGGGCTGGGGCCAACGTCCTGACTTTC
TRBV7-6	large	TRBJ2-3	NA	CASSLGWDSTDTQYF	TGTGCCAGCAGCTTGGGGTGGGACAGCACAGATACGCAGTATTTT
TRBV6-5	large	TRBJ1-1	TRBD1	CASRLTGDKNTEAFF	TGTGCCAGCAGGCTGACAGGGGACAAAAACACTGAAGCTTTCTTT
TRBV5-1	few	TRBJ1-5	TRBD1	CASRQGASSNQPQHF	TGCGCCAGCAGGCAGGGGGCGAGTAGCAATCAGCCCCAGCATTTT
TRBV19	large	TRBJ2-1	NA	CASTPSRANEQFF	TGTGCCAGTACCCCCTCTAGGGCTAATGAGCAGTTCTTC
TRBV20-1	NA	TRBJ2-3	NA	CSARVPGRADTQYF	TGCAGTGCTAGAGTGCCGGGCAGGGCAGATACGCAGTATTTT
TRBV12-3/TRBV12-4	NA	TRBJ1-5	NA	CASSLGHSYSNQPQHF	TGTGCCAGCAGTCTGGGGCACTCATATAGCAATCAGCCCCAGCATTTT
TRBV6-5	large	TRBJ2-7	NA	CASSDGQQSFEQYF	TGTGCCAGCAGCGACGGACAGCAGTCCTTCGAGCAGTACTTC
TRBV6-6	large	TRBJ2-1	NA	CASNPYQWGNNEQFF	TGTGCCAGCAACCCCTACCAGTGGGGAAACAATGAGCAGTTCTTC
TRBV12-3/TRBV12-4	few	TRBJ2-3	TRBD2	CASSYRGGRTDTQYF	TGTGCCAGCAGTTATCGGGGGGGCCGCACAGATACGCAGTATTTT
TRBV11-1	NA	TRBJ1-6	TRBD1	CASSGTGGNSPLHF	TGTGCCAGCAGCGGGACAGGGGGGAATTCACCCCTCCACTTT
TRBV13	large	TRBJ2-3	TRBD2	CASSLRTSGGTDTQYF	TGTGCCAGCAGCTTAAGAACTAGCGGGGGCACAGATACGCAGTATTTT
TRBV27	large	TRBJ2-3	TRBD2	CASRAGTTKGDTQYF	TGTGCCAGCAGAGCCGGGACTACCAAGGGAGATACGCAGTATTTT
TRBV7-6	large	TRBJ2-3	NA	CASSDRDQYTDTQYF	TGTGCCAGCAGCGACCGGGACCAATACACAGATACGCAGTATTTT
TRBV19	NA	TRBJ2-1	TRBD2	CASRVTSGNYNEQFF	TGTGCCAGTAGGGTCACTAGCGGTAACTACAATGAGCAGTTCTTC